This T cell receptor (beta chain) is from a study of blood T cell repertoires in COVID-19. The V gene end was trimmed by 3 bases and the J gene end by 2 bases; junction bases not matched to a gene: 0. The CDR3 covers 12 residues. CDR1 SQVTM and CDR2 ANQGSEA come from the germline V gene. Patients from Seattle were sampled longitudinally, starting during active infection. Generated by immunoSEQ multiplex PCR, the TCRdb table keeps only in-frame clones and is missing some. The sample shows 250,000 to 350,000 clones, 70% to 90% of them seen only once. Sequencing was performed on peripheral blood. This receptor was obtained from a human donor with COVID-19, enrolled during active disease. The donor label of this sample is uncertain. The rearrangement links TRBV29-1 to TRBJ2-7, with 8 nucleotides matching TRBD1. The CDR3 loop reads CSVEGQAYEQYF. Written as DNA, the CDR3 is TGCAGCGTTGAGGGACAGGCCTACGAGCAGTACTTC.